The sample holds a few counts of the clone carrying this T cell receptor (beta chain). This specimen comes from a study of human T cells and chemical hapten exposure. Study overall: DPC (0.01%) was patch tested on the upper back and read at 6 days.

TCRdb processed the RACE reads anew with MiXCR; each CDR3 protein has one entry. Of 70,000 or so distinct CDR3 sequences detected, over 8.5% appear once; the ten largest clones hold roughly 1.4%. Regarding time point: patch test 3, about 24 weeks after DPC sensitization. Described treatment: therapeutic diphenylcyclopropenone sensitization with weekly scalp DPC. CDR1 and CDR2 (germline): KGHSH, LQKENI. V was cut by 0 bases and J by 2 bases, with 7 bases left in between. The CDR3 runs 14 residues. The chain joins TRBV18 to TRBJ2-5, with D uncertain. The TCR originated in a woman in her forties or fifties with alopecia areata. Some clones in this sample may be carry-over from other donors' samples. The sample was whole blood, taken in connection with sensitization to the hapten diphenylcyclopropenone (DPC). CDR3 region: CASSPPVPQETQYF. The DNA of the CDR3 is TGTGCCAGCTCACCACCCGTCCCGCAAGAGACCCAGTACTTC.